This T cell receptor beta chain was recorded in a study of T cell responses to AZD1222 COVID-19 vaccine. Whole-study context: Pooled samples include second doses given at about 4 or 12 weeks. Findings of the study overall: With dominance at 160-218 and 743-854, vaccine-associated CD4 TCRs spanned spike. In a largely white British group with more females than males, clonal diversity was possibly underestimated.

With 5 bases removed from V and 5 bases from J, the gap between germline ends came to 13 bases. The length of the CDR3 is 14 residues. In germline, CDR1 is SEHNR, CDR2 FQNEAQ (reference sequence). As concerns this clone: The target antigen is unknown.

Using immunoSEQ multiplex PCR, the repertoire was profiled, and TCRdb retains in-frame clones only, with some absent. The sample shows about 140,000 clones, 70% to 90% of them seen only once. This receptor was identified in an adult in good health. The rearrangement joins TRBV7-9 to TRBJ1-5, with D possibly TRBD1 on 6 matching bases. The specimen comprised peripheral blood, sampled on day 0 of AZD1222 vaccination. Here the CDR3 DNA reads TGTGCCAGCAGCCATGACAGGTCCCATCAGCCCCAGCATTTT. Its translation: CASSHDRSHQPQHF.